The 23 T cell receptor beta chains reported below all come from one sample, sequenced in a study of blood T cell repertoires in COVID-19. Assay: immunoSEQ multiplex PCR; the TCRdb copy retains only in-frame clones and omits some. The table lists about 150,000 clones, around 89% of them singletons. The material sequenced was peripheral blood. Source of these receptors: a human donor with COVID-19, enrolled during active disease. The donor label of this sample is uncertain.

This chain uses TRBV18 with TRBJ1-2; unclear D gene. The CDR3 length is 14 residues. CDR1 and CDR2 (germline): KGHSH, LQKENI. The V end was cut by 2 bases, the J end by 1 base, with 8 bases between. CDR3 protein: CASSPVGVNYGYTF. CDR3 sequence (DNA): TGTGCCAGCTCACCAGTCGGGGTTAACTATGGCTACACCTTC.

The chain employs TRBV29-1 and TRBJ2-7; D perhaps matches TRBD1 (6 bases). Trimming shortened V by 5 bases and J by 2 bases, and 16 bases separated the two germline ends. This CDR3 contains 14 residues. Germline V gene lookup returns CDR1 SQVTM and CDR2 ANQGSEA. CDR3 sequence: CSVNFNRDTYEQYF. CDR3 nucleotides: TGCAGCGTTAACTTTAACCGGGACACCTACGAGCAGTACTTC.

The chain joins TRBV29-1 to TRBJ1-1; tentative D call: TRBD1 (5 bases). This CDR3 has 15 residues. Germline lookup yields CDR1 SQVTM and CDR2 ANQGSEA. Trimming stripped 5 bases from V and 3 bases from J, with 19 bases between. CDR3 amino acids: CSVWRRGSRDTEAFF. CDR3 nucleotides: TGCAGCGTTTGGCGTAGGGGTAGCCGGGACACTGAAGCTTTCTTT.

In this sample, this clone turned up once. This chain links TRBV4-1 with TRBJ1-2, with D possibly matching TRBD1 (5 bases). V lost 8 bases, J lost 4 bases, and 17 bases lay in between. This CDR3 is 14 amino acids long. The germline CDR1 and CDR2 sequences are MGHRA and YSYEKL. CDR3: CASRSGLGAYGYTF. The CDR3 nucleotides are TGCGCCAGCCGTAGTGGTTTAGGGGCCTATGGCTACACCTTC.

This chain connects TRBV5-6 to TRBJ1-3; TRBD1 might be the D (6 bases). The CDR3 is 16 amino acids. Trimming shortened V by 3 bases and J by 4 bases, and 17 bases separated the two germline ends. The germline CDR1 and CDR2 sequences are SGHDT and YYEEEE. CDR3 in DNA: TGTGCCAGCAGCTCATCATGGCAGGGGTACGGAAACACCATATATTTT. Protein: CASSSSWQGYGNTIYF.

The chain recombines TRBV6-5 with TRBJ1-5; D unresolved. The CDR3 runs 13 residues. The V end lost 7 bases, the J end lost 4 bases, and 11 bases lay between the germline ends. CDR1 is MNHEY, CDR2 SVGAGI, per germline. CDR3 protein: CASTTHRNQPQHF. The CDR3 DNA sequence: TGTGCCAGCACGACACACCGGAATCAGCCCCAGCATTTT.

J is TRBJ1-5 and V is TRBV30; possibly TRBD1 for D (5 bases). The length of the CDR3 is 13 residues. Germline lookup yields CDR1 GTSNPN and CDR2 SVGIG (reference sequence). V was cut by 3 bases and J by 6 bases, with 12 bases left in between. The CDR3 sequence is CAWSLRESQPQHF. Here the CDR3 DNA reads TGTGCCTGGAGCCTCAGGGAAAGTCAGCCCCAGCATTTT.

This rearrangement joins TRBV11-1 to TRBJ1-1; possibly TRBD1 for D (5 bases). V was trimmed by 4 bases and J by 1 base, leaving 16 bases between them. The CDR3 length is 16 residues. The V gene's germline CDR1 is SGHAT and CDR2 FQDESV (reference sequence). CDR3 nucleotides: TGTGCCAGCAGCTCCGAACAGGCGTCCGGGAACACTGAAGCTTTCTTT. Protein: CASSSEQASGNTEAFF.

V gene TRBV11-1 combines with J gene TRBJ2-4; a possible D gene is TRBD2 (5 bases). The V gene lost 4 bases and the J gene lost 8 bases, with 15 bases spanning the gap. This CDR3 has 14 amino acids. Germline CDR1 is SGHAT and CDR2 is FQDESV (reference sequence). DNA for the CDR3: TGTGCCAGCAGCTCCCCCCCGGAGGTGGACATTCAGTACTTC. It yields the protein CASSSPPEVDIQYF.

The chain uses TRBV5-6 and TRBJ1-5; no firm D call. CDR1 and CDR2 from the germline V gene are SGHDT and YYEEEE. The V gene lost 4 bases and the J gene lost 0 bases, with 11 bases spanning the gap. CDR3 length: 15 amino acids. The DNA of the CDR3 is TGTGCCAGCAGCCTGAGGGCAGGTAGCAATCAGCCCCAGCATTTT. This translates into CASSLRAGSNQPQHF.

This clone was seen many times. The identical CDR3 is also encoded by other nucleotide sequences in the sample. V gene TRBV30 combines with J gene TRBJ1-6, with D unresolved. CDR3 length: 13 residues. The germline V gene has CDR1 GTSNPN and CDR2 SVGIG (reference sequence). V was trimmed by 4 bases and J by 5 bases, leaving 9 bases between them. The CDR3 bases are TGTGCCTGGACCGGGGAAAATAATTCACCCCTCCACTTT. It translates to CAWTGENNSPLHF.

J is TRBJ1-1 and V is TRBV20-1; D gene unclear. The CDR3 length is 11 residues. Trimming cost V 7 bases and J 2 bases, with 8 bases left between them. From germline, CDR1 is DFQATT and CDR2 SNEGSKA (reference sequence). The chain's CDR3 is CSVNTNTEAFF. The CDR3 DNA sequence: TGCAGTGTCAACACCAACACTGAAGCTTTCTTT.

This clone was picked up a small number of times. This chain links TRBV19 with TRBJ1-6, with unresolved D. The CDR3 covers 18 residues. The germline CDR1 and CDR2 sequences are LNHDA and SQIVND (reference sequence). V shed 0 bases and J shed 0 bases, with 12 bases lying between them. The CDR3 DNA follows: TGTGCCAGTAGTATAGATCGCCTCCGGAGCTCCTATAATTCACCCCTCCACTTT. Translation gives CASSIDRLRSSYNSPLHF.

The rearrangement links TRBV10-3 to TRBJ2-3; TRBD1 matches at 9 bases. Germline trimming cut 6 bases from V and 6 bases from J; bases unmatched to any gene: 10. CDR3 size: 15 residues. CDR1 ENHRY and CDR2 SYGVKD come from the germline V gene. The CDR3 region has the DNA TGTGCCATCAGAATTAGCCGAGGACAGGGGGATACGCAGTATTTT. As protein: CAIRISRGQGDTQYF.

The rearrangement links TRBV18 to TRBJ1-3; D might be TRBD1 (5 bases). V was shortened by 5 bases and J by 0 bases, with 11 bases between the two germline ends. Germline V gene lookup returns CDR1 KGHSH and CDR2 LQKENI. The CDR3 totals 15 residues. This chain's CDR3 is CASSEDISSGNTIYF. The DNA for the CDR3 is TGTGCCAGCTCAGAGGACATCTCCTCTGGAAACACCATATATTTT.

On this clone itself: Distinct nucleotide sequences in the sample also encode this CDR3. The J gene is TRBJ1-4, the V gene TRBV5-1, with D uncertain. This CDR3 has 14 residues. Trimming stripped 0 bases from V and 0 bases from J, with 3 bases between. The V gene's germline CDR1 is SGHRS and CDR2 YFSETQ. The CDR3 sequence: CASSLAATNEKLFF. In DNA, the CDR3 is TGCGCCAGCAGCTTGGCTGCAACTAATGAAAAACTGTTTTTT.

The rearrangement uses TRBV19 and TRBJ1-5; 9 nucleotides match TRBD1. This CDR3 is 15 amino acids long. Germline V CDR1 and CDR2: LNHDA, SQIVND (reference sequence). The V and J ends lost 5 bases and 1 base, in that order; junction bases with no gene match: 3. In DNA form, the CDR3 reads TGTGCCAGTAGTTGGACAGGGGAGAGCAATCAGCCCCAGCATTTT. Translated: CASSWTGESNQPQHF. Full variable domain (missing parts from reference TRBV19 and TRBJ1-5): DGGITQSPKYLFRKEGQNVTLSCEQNLNHDAMYWYRQDPGQGLRLIYYSQIVNDFQKGDIAEGYSVSREKKESFPLTVTSAQKNPTAFYLCASSWTGESNQPQHFGDGTRLSIL.

The CDR3 reads CASSWGDRGHDEQYF. CDR3 coding DNA: TGTGCCAGCAGCTGGGGGGACAGGGGGCACGACGAGCAGTACTTC. The rearrangement joins TRBV11-3 to TRBJ2-7; 12 bases fit TRBD1. The trim removed 4 bases at V and 5 bases at J, leaving 6 bases unmatched. This CDR3 region has 15 residues. Per the germline V gene, CDR1 is SGHNT and CDR2 is YENEEA. The full variable domain, completed using reference TRBV11-3 and TRBJ2-7, is EAGVVQSPRYKIIEKKQPVAFWCNPISGHNTLYWYLQNLGQGPELLIRYENEEAVDDSQLPKDRFSAERLKGVDSTLKIQPAELGDSAVYLCASSWGDRGHDEQYFGPGTRLTVT.

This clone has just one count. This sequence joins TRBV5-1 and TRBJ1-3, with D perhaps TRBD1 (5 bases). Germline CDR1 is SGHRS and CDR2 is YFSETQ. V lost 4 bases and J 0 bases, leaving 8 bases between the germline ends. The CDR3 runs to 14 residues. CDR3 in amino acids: CASSPGGSGNTIYF. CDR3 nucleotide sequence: TGCGCCAGCAGCCCCGGGGGCTCTGGAAACACCATATATTTT. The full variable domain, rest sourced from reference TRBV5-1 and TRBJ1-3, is KAGVTQTPRYLIKTRGQQVTLSCSPISGHRSVSWYQQTPGQGLQFLFEYFSETQRNKGNFPGRFSGRQFSNSRSEMNVSTLELGDSALYLCASSPGGSGNTIYFGEGSWLTVV.

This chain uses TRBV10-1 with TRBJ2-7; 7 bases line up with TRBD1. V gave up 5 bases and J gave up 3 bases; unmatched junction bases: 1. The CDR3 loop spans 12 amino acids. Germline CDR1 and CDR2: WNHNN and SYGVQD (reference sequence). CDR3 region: CASSRDSYEQYF. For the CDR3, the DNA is TGCGCCAGCAGTCGGGACAGCTACGAGCAGTACTTC.

CDR3 residues: CASSPGDRAGKNIQYF. CDR3 DNA sequence: TGTGCCAGCAGCCCAGGGGACAGGGCGGGCAAAAACATTCAGTACTTC. This chain uses TRBV7-8 with TRBJ2-4; the match to TRBD1 covers 9 bases. This CDR3 contains 16 residues. Germline loops: CDR1 SGHVS, CDR2 FQNEAQ. With 5 bases clipped from V and 3 bases from J, the junction kept 8 bases outside the gene matches. Using reference TRBV7-8 and TRBJ2-4 for the parts outside the CDR3, the full variable domain is GAGVSQSPRYKVAKRGQDVALRCDPISGHVSLFWYQQALGQGPEFLTYFQNEAQLDKSGLPSDRFFAERPEGSVSTLKIQRTQQEDSAVYLCASSPGDRAGKNIQYFGAGTRLSVL.

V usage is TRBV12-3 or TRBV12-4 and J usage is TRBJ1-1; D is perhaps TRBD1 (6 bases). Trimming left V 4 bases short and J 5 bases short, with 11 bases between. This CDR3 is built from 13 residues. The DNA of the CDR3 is TGTGCCAGCAGTTCAACAGGGAAAACTGAAGCTTTCTTT. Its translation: CASSSTGKTEAFF.

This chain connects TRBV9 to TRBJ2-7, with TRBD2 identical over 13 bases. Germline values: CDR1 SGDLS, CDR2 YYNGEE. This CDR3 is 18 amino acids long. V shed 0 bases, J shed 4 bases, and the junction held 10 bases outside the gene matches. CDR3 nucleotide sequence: TGTGCCAGCAGCGTAGGGACCGCAACTAGCGGGAGGGCGTACGAGCAGTACTTC. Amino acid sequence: CASSVGTATSGRAYEQYF.